This TCR beta chain comes out of a study of CD8 T cells in ankylosing spondylitis. TCRdb re-analysed the 5' RACE reads in MiXCR, keeping a single row per CDR3 protein. The top ten clones hold more than 30% of a sample with 100,000 or so distinct CDR3 sequences, around 8.3% of them seen once. Germline V CDR1 and CDR2: MNHNS, SASEGT. With 8 bases removed from V and 2 bases from J, the gap between germline ends came to 16 bases. The CDR3 totals 16 residues. At least ten counts were recorded for this clonotype. The antigen remains unidentified. Study-level points and caveats: Disease-linked clones, CD8+, were relatively rare in peripheral blood. Seemingly characteristic of ankylosing spondylitis blood was a TCR beta motif consisting of eight highly homologous variants.

The specimen sequenced was blood, either unsorted or a sorted T cell fraction (not recorded which). This TCR was recovered from a male donor with ankylosing spondylitis. The chain recombines TRBV6-1 with TRBJ2-6; D is perhaps TRBD1 or TRBD2 (5 bases each). The DNA for the CDR3 is TGTGCCAGCGAGGGGTGGCGTAACACTGGGGCCAACGTCCTGACTTTC. The encoded protein is CASEGWRNTGANVLTF.